This paragraph reports one TCR beta chain. The junction does not match germline at one end; this may be a read error. CDR3 size: 13 residues. CDR1 is SGHRS and CDR2 is YFSETQ in the germline V gene. The source of the sample is a study of spatial heterogeneity in lung cancer. Individually, TCR cDNA molecules were each labelled with a unique molecular identifier. From the 5' RACE reads, TCRdb called clonotypes with MiXCR, one entry per CDR3 protein. Of about 48,000 distinct CDR3 sequences listed, roughly 5.7% are singletons. Time point denoted: sample taken at primary tumor resection. This receptor was identified in a male donor with early-stage non-small cell lung cancer. Sequences were derived from PBMCs, sampled at surgery. The J gene is TRBJ2-7, the V gene TRBV5-1, with 7 bases matching TRBD1. The CDR3 protein is CAGSRDRAYEQYF. The CDR3 nucleotides read TGCGCCGGCAGCCGGGACAGAGCCTACGAGCAGTACTTC.